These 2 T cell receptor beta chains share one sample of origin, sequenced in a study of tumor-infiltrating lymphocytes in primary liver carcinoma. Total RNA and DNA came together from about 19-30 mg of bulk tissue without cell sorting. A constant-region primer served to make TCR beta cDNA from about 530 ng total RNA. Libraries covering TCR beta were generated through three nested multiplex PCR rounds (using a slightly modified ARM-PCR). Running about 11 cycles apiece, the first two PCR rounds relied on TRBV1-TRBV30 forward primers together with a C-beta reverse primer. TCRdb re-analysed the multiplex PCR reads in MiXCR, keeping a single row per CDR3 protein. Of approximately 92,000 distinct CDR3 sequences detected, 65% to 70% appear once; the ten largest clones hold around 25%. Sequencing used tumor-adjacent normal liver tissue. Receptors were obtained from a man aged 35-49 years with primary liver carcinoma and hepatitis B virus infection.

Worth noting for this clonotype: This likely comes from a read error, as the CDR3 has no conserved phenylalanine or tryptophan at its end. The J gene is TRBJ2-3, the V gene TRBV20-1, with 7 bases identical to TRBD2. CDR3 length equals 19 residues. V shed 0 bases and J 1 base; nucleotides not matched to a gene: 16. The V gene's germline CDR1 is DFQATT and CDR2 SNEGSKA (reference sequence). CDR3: CSARDLAAFGLAGTDTQYL. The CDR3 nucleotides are TGCAGTGCTAGAGACCTCGCCGCCTTTGGGCTAGCGGGCACAGATACGCAGTATTTA.

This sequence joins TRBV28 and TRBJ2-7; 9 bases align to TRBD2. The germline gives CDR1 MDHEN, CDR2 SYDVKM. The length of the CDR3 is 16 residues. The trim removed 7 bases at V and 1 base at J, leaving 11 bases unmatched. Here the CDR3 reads CASTLGGTSSSYEQYF. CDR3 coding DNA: TGTGCCAGCACCCTCGGCGGGACTAGCTCTTCCTACGAGCAGTACTTC.